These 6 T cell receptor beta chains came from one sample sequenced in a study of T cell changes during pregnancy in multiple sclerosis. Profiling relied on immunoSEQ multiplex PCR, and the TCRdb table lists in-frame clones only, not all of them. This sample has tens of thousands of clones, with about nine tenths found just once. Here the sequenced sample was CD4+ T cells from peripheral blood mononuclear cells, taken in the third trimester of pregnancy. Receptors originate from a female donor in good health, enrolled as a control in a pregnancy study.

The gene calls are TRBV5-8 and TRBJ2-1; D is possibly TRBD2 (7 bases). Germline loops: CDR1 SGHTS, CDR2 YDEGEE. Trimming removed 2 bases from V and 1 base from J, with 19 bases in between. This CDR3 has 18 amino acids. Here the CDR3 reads CASSFRGPAGPSYNEQFF. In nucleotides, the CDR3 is TGTGCCAGCAGCTTCCGGGGGCCAGCGGGGCCTTCCTACAATGAGCAGTTCTTC.

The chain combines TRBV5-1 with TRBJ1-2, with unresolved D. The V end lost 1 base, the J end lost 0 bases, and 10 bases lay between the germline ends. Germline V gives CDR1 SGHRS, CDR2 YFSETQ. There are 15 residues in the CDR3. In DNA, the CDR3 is TGCGCCAGCAGCTTGAATGACGGAGCTAACTATGGCTACACCTTC. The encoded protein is CASSLNDGANYGYTF.

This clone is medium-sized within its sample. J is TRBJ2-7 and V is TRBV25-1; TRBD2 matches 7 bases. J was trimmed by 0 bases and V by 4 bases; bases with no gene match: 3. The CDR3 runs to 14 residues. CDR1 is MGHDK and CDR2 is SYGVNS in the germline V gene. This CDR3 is CASSVGDYSYEQYF. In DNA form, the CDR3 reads TGTGCCAGCAGTGTGGGGGACTACTCCTACGAGCAGTACTTC.

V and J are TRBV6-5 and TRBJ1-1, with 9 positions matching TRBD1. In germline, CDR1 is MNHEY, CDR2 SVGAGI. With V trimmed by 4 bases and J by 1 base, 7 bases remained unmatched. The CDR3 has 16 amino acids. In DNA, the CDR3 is TGTGCCAGCAGTTTTAGACAGGGGGGTACGAACACTGAAGCTTTCTTT. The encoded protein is CASSFRQGGTNTEAFF.

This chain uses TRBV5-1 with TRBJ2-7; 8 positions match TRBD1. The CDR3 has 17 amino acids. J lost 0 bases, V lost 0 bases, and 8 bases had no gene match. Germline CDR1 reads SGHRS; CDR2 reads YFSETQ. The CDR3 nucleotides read TGCGCCAGCAGCTTGGCCAGGTCAGGGGGCAGCTCCTACGAGCAGTACTTC. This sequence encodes CASSLARSGGSSYEQYF. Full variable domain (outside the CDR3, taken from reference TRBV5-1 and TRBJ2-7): KAGVTQTPRYLIKTRGQQVTLSCSPISGHRSVSWYQQTPGQGLQFLFEYFSETQRNKGNFPGRFSGRQFSNSRSEMNVSTLELGDSALYLCASSLARSGGSSYEQYFGPGTRLTVT.

CDR3 sequence reads: CASSLEFTTRTGSEQYF. The CDR3 nucleotides are TGCGCCAGCAGCTTGGAATTTACTACAAGGACAGGGAGCGAGCAGTACTTC. The chain carries TRBV5-1 and TRBJ2-7; 8 bases fit TRBD1. J gave up 6 bases and V 0 bases, and 14 bases lay outside the gene matches. Per the germline V gene, CDR1 is SGHRS and CDR2 is YFSETQ. This CDR3 spans 17 amino acids.